This T cell receptor beta chain was retrieved from a study of T cells after somatic rescue of genetic block. This CDR3 contains 15 residues. With 3 bases removed from V and 0 bases from J, the gap between germline ends came to 12 bases. From germline, CDR1 is SGHTA and CDR2 FQGNSA. Assay: immunoSEQ multiplex PCR; the TCRdb copy retains only in-frame clones and omits some. The sample lists roughly 110,000 clones, approximately 90% occurring once. Material for sequencing was peripheral blood mononuclear cells (PBMCs). The chain joins TRBV7-2 to TRBJ2-7, with unresolved D. This TCR was recovered from a woman aged 18-29 years. CDR3 sequence: CASSFVALSSYEQYF. CDR3 bases: TGTGCCAGCAGCTTTGTGGCCCTGAGCTCCTACGAGCAGTACTTC.